The 27 T cell receptor beta chains below were found in one sample sequenced in a study of neoadjuvant anti-PD-1 for oral cavity cancer. Method: immunoSEQ multiplex PCR; TCRdb's copy keeps in-frame clones and lacks some. This repertoire shows roughly 32,000 clones, 80% found once; its top ten account for 3% to 4%. Time point: after neoadjuvant nivolumab, at surgical resection. The source material was PBMCs, sampled after nivolumab (anti-PD-1) treatment. These receptors were collected from a person between 40 and 85 years old with oral cavity squamous cell carcinoma.

This rearrangement joins TRBV6-1 to TRBJ2-7; 7 positions match TRBD1. Germline V gene data show CDR1 as MNHNS and CDR2 as SASEGT. The length of the CDR3 is 11 residues. With V trimmed by 8 bases and J by 2 bases, 0 bases remained unmatched. The CDR3 loop reads CASQGAYEQYF. The CDR3, as DNA: TGTGCCAGCCAGGGGGCCTACGAGCAGTACTTC.

This clone was counted a single time. This chain connects TRBV4-3 to TRBJ2-3, with 11 bases fitting TRBD2. The CDR3 covers 19 residues. V lost 2 bases to trimming and J lost 1 base; unmatched junction nucleotides: 11. Germline values: CDR1 LGHNA, CDR2 YSLEER. CDR3 nucleotides: TGCGCCAGCAGCCAACTCTTTAGCGGGGGGGGCCGTGGCACAGATACGCAGTATTTT. It encodes CASSQLFSGGGRGTDTQYF.

This chain uses TRBV6-5 with TRBJ2-2; D not resolved. The V gene's germline CDR1 is MNHEY and CDR2 SVGAGI. CDR3 length equals 13 residues. V lost 5 bases and J lost 5, with 9 bases in between. DNA of the CDR3: TGTGCCAGCAGTAGATCGAGTACCGGGGAGCTGTTTTTT. The encoded protein is CASSRSSTGELFF.

The J gene is TRBJ2-1, the V gene TRBV27; D uncertain. This CDR3 is 13 amino acids long. CDR1 and CDR2 from the germline V gene are MNHEY and SMNVEV (reference sequence). V lost 5 bases to trimming and J lost 9 bases, with 14 bases between them. Written as DNA, the CDR3 is TGTGCCAGCAGTCCCACTCTAGGCGGTGAGCAGTTCTTC. This translates into CASSPTLGGEQFF.

This chain uses TRBV6-1 with TRBJ2-7; tentative D call: TRBD1 (5 bases). CDR1 is MNHNS and CDR2 is SASEGT in the germline V gene. The CDR3 contains 13 residues. The V and J ends lost 6 bases and 5 bases respectively, with 14 bases between them. Here the CDR3 reads CASSLTAADEQYF. In DNA, the CDR3 is TGTGCCAGCAGCCTGACAGCCGCCGACGAGCAGTACTTC.

This chain connects TRBV6-1 to TRBJ2-7, with D perhaps matching TRBD1 (6 bases). Trimming stripped 4 bases from V and 7 bases from J, with 17 bases between. The CDR3 consists of 14 residues. The V gene's germline CDR1 is MNHNS and CDR2 SASEGT. CDR3 protein: CASSVAQGRREQYF. The CDR3 DNA reads as TGTGCCAGCAGTGTCGCACAGGGACGAAGGGAGCAGTACTTC.

This clone was seen only once. V usage is TRBV2 and J usage is TRBJ2-5; TRBD2 matches at 9 bases. The germline CDR1 and CDR2 sequences are SNHLY and FYNNEI. CDR3 length equals 17 residues. Trimming cost V 5 bases and J 2 bases; bases outside gene matches: 12. CDR3 in DNA: TGTGCCAGCAGTTTTTTGCGGGGGGGCTCCCCACAAGAGACCCAGTACTTC. This codes for CASSFLRGGSPQETQYF.

This clone occurred a few times. V usage is TRBV4-3 and J usage is TRBJ2-2; 7 positions agree with TRBD1. Trimming took 0 bases from V and 9 from J; bases not matched to a gene: 7. The germline gives CDR1 LGHNA, CDR2 YSLEER. This CDR3 is built from 15 residues. Here the CDR3 reads CASSQDTGEIRELFF. DNA for the CDR3: TGCGCCAGCAGCCAAGATACAGGGGAGATCCGGGAGCTGTTTTTT.

The gene calls are TRBV27 and TRBJ2-7; 11 nucleotides line up with TRBD2. This CDR3 contains 16 residues. V lost 5 bases and J lost 4; bases outside the gene matches: 10. Germline V gene lookup returns CDR1 MNHEY and CDR2 SMNVEV (reference sequence). The CDR3 loop is CASSPTGTSGTYEQYF. In DNA, the CDR3 is TGTGCCAGCAGTCCAACAGGGACTAGCGGTACGTACGAGCAGTACTTC.

This sequence joins TRBV11-3 and TRBJ2-7; D unclear. The germline gives CDR1 SGHNT, CDR2 YENEEA. This CDR3 comprises 13 residues. V gave up 0 bases and J gave up 2 bases, with 5 bases separating them. This CDR3 reads CASSLDNAYEQYF. Here the CDR3 DNA reads TGTGCCAGCAGCTTAGACAACGCCTACGAGCAGTACTTC.

The V and J genes are TRBV4-3 and TRBJ2-1, with D unclear. CDR1 LGHNA and CDR2 YSLEER come from the germline V gene. The CDR3 has 13 residues. Between the trimmed V and J ends, which lost 0 bases and 7 bases, there was a span of 7 bases. The CDR3 bases are TGCGCCAGCAGCCAAGAACTCGTAAATGAGCAGTTCTTC. Protein product: CASSQELVNEQFF.

This clone was seen just once. V usage is TRBV9 and J usage is TRBJ1-5; the D gene is possibly TRBD1 (5 bases). The CDR3 sequence is 13 residues long. The V end lost 2 bases, the J end lost 7 bases, and 10 bases lay between the germline ends. In germline, CDR1 is SGDLS, CDR2 YYNGEE. This chain's CDR3 is CASSVGGTQPQHF. The DNA of the CDR3 is TGTGCCAGCAGCGTGGGAGGGACCCAGCCCCAGCATTTT. Full variable domain (outside the CDR3, taken from reference TRBV9 and TRBJ1-5): DSGVTQTPKHLITATGQRVTLRCSPRSGDLSVYWYQQSLDQGLQFLIQYYNGEERAKGNILERFSAQQFPDLHSELNLSSLELGDSALYFCASSVGGTQPQHFGDGTRLSIL.

The chain combines TRBV4-3 with TRBJ2-7, with D unresolved. Germline CDR1 reads LGHNA; CDR2 reads YSLEER. This CDR3 has 16 residues. Trimming shortened V by 0 bases and J by 3 bases, and 15 bases separated the two germline ends. The CDR3 bases are TGCGCCAGCAGCCAAGATTACACCTCAAACTTCTACGAGCAGTACTTC. Translating it yields CASSQDYTSNFYEQYF.

V gene TRBV2 combines with J gene TRBJ1-1; D not certain. The germline V and J ends were trimmed by 7 bases and 1 base, with 16 bases remaining between them. The V gene's germline CDR1 is SNHLY and CDR2 FYNNEI. The CDR3 totals 15 residues. This CDR3 is CASMKSVVRNTEAFF. The CDR3, as DNA: TGTGCCAGCATGAAATCTGTGGTTAGGAACACTGAAGCTTTCTTT. Variable domain in full (rest from reference TRBV2 and TRBJ1-1): EPEVTQTPSHQVTQMGQEVILRCVPISNHLYFYWYRQILGQKVEFLVSFYNNEISEKSEIFDDQFSVERPDGSNFTLKIRSTKLEDSAMYFCASMKSVVRNTEAFFGQGTRLTVV.

The V gene is TRBV5-1, the J gene TRBJ2-7, with D uncertain. V was pared by 3 bases and J by 4 bases, with 14 bases between. Germline CDR1 reads SGHRS; CDR2 reads YFSETQ. The CDR3 runs 14 residues. DNA of the CDR3: TGCGCCAGCAGCTCAAACGGTTTTCCATACGAGCAGTACTTC. Its translation: CASSSNGFPYEQYF.

The chain is built from TRBV7-8 and TRBJ1-4; D call uncertain. The germline CDR1 and CDR2 sequences are SGHVS and FQNEAQ. With 5 bases removed from V and 8 bases from J, the gap between germline ends came to 18 bases. The CDR3 extends over 15 amino acids. CDR3 DNA sequence: TGTGCCAGCAGCGGAGAGGTTGAGGCTGGGGAAAAACTGTTTTTT. Translation gives CASSGEVEAGEKLFF.

The V call is TRBV30, the J call TRBJ1-2, with 10 bases matching TRBD1. Germline V lookup: CDR1 GTSNPN, CDR2 SVGIG (reference sequence). V dropped 2 bases and J dropped 4; count of bases not matched to a gene: 7. The CDR3 has 15 residues. CDR3 nucleotides: TGTGCCTGGAGTCCGACCCGGACAGGGGGCTATGGCTACACCTTC. Protein product: CAWSPTRTGGYGYTF.

This sequence joins TRBV11-2 and TRBJ2-7; no clear D gene. Germline CDR1 is SGHAT and CDR2 is FQNNGV. The V end lost 2 bases, the J end lost 3 bases, and 8 bases lay between the germline ends. CDR3 length: 13 amino acids. The CDR3 DNA reads TGTGCCAGCAGCTTAACTTATAACTACGAGCAGTACTTC. This translates into CASSLTYNYEQYF. Together with reference TRBV11-2 and TRBJ2-7, the CDR3 gives the full variable domain: EAGVAQSPRYKIIEKRQSVAFWCNPISGHATLYWYQQILGQGPKLLIQFQNNGVVDDSQLPKDRFSAERLKGVDSTLKIQPAKLEDSAVYLCASSLTYNYEQYFGPGTRLTVT.

Written as DNA, the CDR3 is TGTGCCAGCAGCTTAGCTAGCGGGGTTACGTTAACCACCTACGAGCAGTACTTC. This translates into CASSLASGVTLTTYEQYF. The rearrangement links TRBV7-9 to TRBJ2-7; TRBD2 agrees at 8 bases. CDR1 is SEHNR, CDR2 FQNEAQ, per germline (reference sequence). This CDR3 has 18 amino acids. With 0 bases clipped from V and 2 bases from J, the junction kept 12 bases outside the gene matches.

In its sample, this clone was seen a few times. The chain combines TRBV9 with TRBJ2-7, with D possibly TRBD1 on 6 matching bases. This CDR3 region has 15 residues. Germline V gene sequence: CDR1 SGDLS, CDR2 YYNGEE. With 3 bases removed from V and 2 bases from J, the gap between germline ends came to 15 bases. The chain's CDR3 is CASSANPQGTYEQYF. In DNA form, the CDR3 reads TGTGCCAGCAGCGCCAATCCACAGGGAACCTACGAGCAGTACTTC.

The chain is built from TRBV19 and TRBJ1-1, with unresolved D. With 3 bases removed from V and 0 bases from J, the gap between germline ends came to 14 bases. This CDR3 spans 16 amino acids. Germline CDR1 reads LNHDA; CDR2 reads SQIVND (reference sequence). The CDR3 DNA follows: TGTGCCAGTAGTATTTTCGGCAGGATCGTGAACACTGAAGCTTTCTTT. This encodes CASSIFGRIVNTEAFF.

This chain connects TRBV4-1 to TRBJ2-1; 16 bases fit TRBD2. J was trimmed by 8 bases and V by 3 bases; bases with no gene match: 13. The length of the CDR3 is 19 residues. Germline CDR1 is MGHRA and CDR2 is YSYEKL. CDR3 sequence: CASSHPGTSGGAGLDEQFF. CDR3 DNA sequence: TGCGCCAGCAGCCACCCCGGGACTAGCGGGGGGGCCGGTTTAGATGAGCAGTTCTTC.

The rearrangement uses TRBV6-1 and TRBJ1-1; possibly TRBD1 for D (5 bases). Germline lookup yields CDR1 MNHNS and CDR2 SASEGT. The V gene lost 3 bases and the J gene lost 0 bases, with 11 bases spanning the gap. CDR3 length: 15 residues. CDR3 loop: CASSDPGRMNTEAFF. DNA of the CDR3: TGTGCCAGCAGTGACCCGGGACGTATGAACACTGAAGCTTTCTTT.

The chain has TRBV27 and TRBJ1-5, with D maybe TRBD1 (6 bases). V gave up 7 bases and J gave up 10 bases, with 20 bases separating them. Germline CDR1 reads MNHEY; CDR2 reads SMNVEV (reference sequence). The CDR3 sequence is 14 residues long. CDR3 nucleotides: TGTGCCAGCATCCCTCCCGACAGGTTTGGTCCCCAGCATTTT. It translates to CASIPPDRFGPQHF.

V is TRBV5-1 and J is TRBJ1-4; D gene uncertain. The CDR3 covers 11 residues. Per germline, CDR1 SGHRS and CDR2 YFSETQ. V was pared by 7 bases and J by 4 bases, with 5 bases between. The CDR3 sequence: CASRLNEKLFF. CDR3 in DNA: TGCGCCAGCCGCCTTAATGAAAAACTGTTTTTT.

The rearrangement links TRBV19 to TRBJ1-5; the match to TRBD1 covers 7 bases. Germline V gene data show CDR1 as LNHDA and CDR2 as SQIVND (reference sequence). The CDR3 length is 17 residues. Unmatched junction bases numbered 12, after V lost 4 bases and J lost 3 bases. The CDR3 sequence is CASSKYRGGQNNQPQHF. The DNA for the CDR3 is TGTGCCAGTAGTAAGTACCGCGGGGGACAGAACAATCAGCCCCAGCATTTT. The whole variable domain, filled in from reference TRBV19 and TRBJ1-5, reads DGGITQSPKYLFRKEGQNVTLSCEQNLNHDAMYWYRQDPGQGLRLIYYSQIVNDFQKGDIAEGYSVSREKKESFPLTVTSAQKNPTAFYLCASSKYRGGQNNQPQHFGDGTRLSIL.

This clone occurred once. This chain connects TRBV5-1 to TRBJ1-1, with 11 bases matching TRBD1. Losses at the gene ends were 5 bases for V and 5 bases for J; bases not matched to a gene: 8. The CDR3 covers 15 residues. Germline V gene lookup returns CDR1 SGHRS and CDR2 YFSETQ. CDR3 region: CASSGTGGGLTEAFF. In DNA form, the CDR3 reads TGCGCCAGCAGTGGGACAGGGGGTGGATTGACTGAAGCTTTCTTT.